This T cell receptor beta chain was identified in a study of cytomegalovirus exposure and HLA in healthy donors. Broader study findings: In a later analysis, V- and J-gene trimming of beta chains associated with a DCLRE1C missense variant, replicated independently. Some 150 TCR beta chains were listed as cytomegalovirus-associated. A later analysis reportedly found that, within productive TCRs, an Asian-associated ancestry cluster had fewer N-insertions than the mean observed across the approximately 660 donors.

Primers: 60 Vbeta forward and 13 Jbeta reverse. Here immunoSEQ multiplex PCR was the method, and the copy in TCRdb shows in-frame clones only, minus some. Of around 160,000 clones in the sample, around four fifths are singletons; the top ten hold 9.5% to 10%. This clone was seen once. Its matching antigen is unknown. The trim removed 10 bases at V and 0 bases at J, leaving 7 bases unmatched. The germline V gene encodes CDR1 MNHEY and CDR2 SVGAGI. CDR3 length: 14 residues. The chain links TRBV6-5 to TRBJ2-3, with 7 positions matching TRBD2. This clonotype was sampled from a man between 18 and 29 years old in good health and CMV-seropositive. The sequenced sample consisted of PBMCs. The CDR3 is CATGGLPSTDTQYF. CDR3 bases: TGTGCCACGGGGGGACTACCCAGCACAGATACGCAGTATTTT.